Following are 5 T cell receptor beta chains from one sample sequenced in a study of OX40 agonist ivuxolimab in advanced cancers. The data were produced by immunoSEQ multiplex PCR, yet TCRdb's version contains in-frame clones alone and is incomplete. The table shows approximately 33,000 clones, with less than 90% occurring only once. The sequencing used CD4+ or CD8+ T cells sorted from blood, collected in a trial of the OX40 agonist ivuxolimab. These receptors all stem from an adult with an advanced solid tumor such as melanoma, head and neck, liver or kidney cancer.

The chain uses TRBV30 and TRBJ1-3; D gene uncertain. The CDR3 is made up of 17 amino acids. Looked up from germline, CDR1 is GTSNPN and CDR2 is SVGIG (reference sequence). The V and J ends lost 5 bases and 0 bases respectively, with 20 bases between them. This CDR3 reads CAWGKPSTARSGNTIYF. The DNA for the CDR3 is TGTGCCTGGGGAAAACCCTCAACTGCTCGCTCTGGAAACACCATATATTTT.

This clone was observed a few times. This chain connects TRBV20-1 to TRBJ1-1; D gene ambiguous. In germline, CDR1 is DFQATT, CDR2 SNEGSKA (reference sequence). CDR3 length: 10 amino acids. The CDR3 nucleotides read TGCAGCCCAATTGGCACTGAAGCTTTCTTT. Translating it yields CSPIGTEAFF.

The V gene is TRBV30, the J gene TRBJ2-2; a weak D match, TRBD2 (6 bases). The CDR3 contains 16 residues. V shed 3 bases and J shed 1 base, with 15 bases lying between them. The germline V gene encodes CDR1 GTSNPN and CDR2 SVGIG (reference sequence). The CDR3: CAWSGPGTLNTGELFF. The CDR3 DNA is TGTGCCTGGAGCGGTCCCGGGACTTTGAACACCGGGGAGCTGTTTTTT.

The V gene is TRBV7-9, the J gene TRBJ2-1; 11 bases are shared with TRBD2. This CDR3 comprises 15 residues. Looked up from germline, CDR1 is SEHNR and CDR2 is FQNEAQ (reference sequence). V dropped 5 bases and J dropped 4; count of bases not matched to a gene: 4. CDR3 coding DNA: TGTGCCAGCAGCAAGACTAGCGGGAATTACAATGAGCAGTTCTTC. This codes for CASSKTSGNYNEQFF. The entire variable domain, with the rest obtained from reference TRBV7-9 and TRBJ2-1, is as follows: DTGVSQNPRHKITKRGQNVTFRCDPISEHNRLYWYRQTLGQGPEFLTYFQNEAQLEKSRLLSDRFSAERPKGSFSTLEIQRTEQGDSAMYLCASSKTSGNYNEQFFGPGTRLTVL.

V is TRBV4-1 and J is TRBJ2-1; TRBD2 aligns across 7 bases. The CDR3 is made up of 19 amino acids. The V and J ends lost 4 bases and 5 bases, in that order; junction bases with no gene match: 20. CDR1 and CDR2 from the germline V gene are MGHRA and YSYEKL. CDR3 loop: CASSPQVGGSGLLHNEQFF. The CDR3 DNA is TGCGCCAGCAGCCCCCAGGTAGGCGGGAGTGGGCTACTGCACAATGAGCAGTTCTTC.